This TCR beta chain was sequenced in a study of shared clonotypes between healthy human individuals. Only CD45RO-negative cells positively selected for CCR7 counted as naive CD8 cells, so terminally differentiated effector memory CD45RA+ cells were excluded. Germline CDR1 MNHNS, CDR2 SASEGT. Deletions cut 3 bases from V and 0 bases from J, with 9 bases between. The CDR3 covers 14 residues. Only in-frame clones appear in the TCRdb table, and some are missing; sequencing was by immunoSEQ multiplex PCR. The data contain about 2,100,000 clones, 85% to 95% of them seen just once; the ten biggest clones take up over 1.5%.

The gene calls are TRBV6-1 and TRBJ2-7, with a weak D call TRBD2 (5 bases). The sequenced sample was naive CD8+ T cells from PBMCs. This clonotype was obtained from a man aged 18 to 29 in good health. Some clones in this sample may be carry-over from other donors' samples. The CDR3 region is CASSDSAVSYEQYF. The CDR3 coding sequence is TGTGCCAGCAGTGATTCAGCGGTCTCCTACGAGCAGTACTTC.